Listed here are 14 T cell receptor beta chains from one sample, sequenced in a study of blood T cell repertoires in COVID-19. The protocol was immunoSEQ multiplex PCR, while the TCRdb copy is restricted to in-frame clones and leaves out a portion. Among 220,000 or so clones listed, approximately 81% were seen once. The sample consisted of peripheral blood. These receptors all stem from a man aged 50-59 years who had recovered from COVID-19.

The chain has TRBV24-1 and TRBJ2-1; the D gene is possibly TRBD2 (5 bases). Germline V gene lookup returns CDR1 KGHDR and CDR2 SFDVKD. V was pared by 4 bases and J by 3 bases, with 18 bases between. The CDR3 spans 17 residues. The CDR3 sequence: CATSENGVGSNYNEQFF. CDR3 nucleotide sequence: TGTGCCACCAGTGAGAATGGGGTAGGGAGTAACTACAATGAGCAGTTCTTC.

Of note for this clone: This CDR3 is also generated by other DNA sequences in the sample. The chain links TRBV18 to TRBJ2-7; 14 bases are a match to TRBD2. CDR1 KGHSH and CDR2 LQKENI come from the germline V gene. The ends lost 2 bases at V and 4 bases at J; junction bases unmatched: 1. CDR3 size: 15 residues. DNA for the CDR3: TGTGCCAGCTCACCAAGGACTAGCGGGGGGTACGAGCAGTACTTC. This encodes CASSPRTSGGYEQYF.

The chain recombines TRBV7-2 with TRBJ1-5; the match to TRBD1 covers 7 bases. The CDR3 consists of 15 residues. Germline CDR1 reads SGHTA; CDR2 reads FQGNSA. Trimming removed 4 bases from V and 1 base from J; junction bases left unmatched: 4. CDR3 DNA: TGTGCCAGCAGCTCGACAGGGAGAAGCAATCAGCCCCAGCATTTT. It specifies CASSSTGRSNQPQHF.

The rearrangement joins TRBV7-2 to TRBJ2-3; 11 positions agree with TRBD2. Losses at the gene ends were 4 bases for V and 2 bases for J; bases not matched to a gene: 11. The length of the CDR3 is 18 residues. Germline V lookup: CDR1 SGHTA, CDR2 FQGNSA. The CDR3 DNA reads TGTGCCAGCAGCTCCAGACAGACTAGCGGGGCATACACAGATACGCAGTATTTT. It yields the protein CASSSRQTSGAYTDTQYF.

V gene TRBV11-2 combines with J gene TRBJ2-2; D is possibly TRBD2 (6 bases). The CDR3 sequence is 16 residues long. The V gene's germline CDR1 is SGHAT and CDR2 FQNNGV. Trimming stripped 4 bases from V and 0 bases from J, with 12 bases between. Here the CDR3 DNA reads TGTGCCAGCAGCTCGGGACTTACCGCGAACACCGGGGAGCTGTTTTTT. It is translated as CASSSGLTANTGELFF.

The chain recombines TRBV5-8 with TRBJ2-3, with 7 bases lining up with TRBD2. The CDR3 runs to 16 residues. V was clipped by 4 bases and J by 1 base; unmatched bases: 9. Germline V gene data show CDR1 as SGHTS and CDR2 as YDEGEE. The CDR3 nucleotides are TGTGCCAGCAGCCCTCAACTAGCGCCTGGCACAGATACGCAGTATTTT. Its translation: CASSPQLAPGTDTQYF.

The chain uses TRBV20-1 and TRBJ2-1, with TRBD2 as a possible D gene (6 bases). Trimming stripped 6 bases from V and 15 bases from J, with 15 bases between. Germline CDR1 is DFQATT and CDR2 is SNEGSKA (reference sequence). The CDR3 is made up of 10 amino acids. CDR3 sequence (DNA): TGCAGTGCGTCCGGACTAAATCCGTTCTTC. This codes for CSASGLNPFF.

V gene TRBV30 combines with J gene TRBJ2-6, with D possibly matching TRBD2 (6 bases). Germline CDR1 reads GTSNPN; CDR2 reads SVGIG (reference sequence). The V end was cut by 5 bases, the J end by 2 bases, with 19 bases between. The CDR3 has 17 residues. CDR3: CAWSRGKGPPGANVLTF. For the CDR3, the DNA is TGTGCCTGGTCTCGGGGGAAGGGCCCTCCTGGGGCCAACGTCCTGACTTTC.

The gene calls are TRBV27 and TRBJ2-7; no reliable D call. Germline assignment: CDR1 MNHEY and CDR2 SMNVEV (reference sequence). V was trimmed by 0 bases and J by 7 bases, leaving 19 bases between them. This CDR3 has 16 residues. The CDR3: CASSLSPTATSREQYF. The DNA for the CDR3 is TGTGCCAGCAGTTTATCACCGACGGCGACTTCGAGGGAGCAGTACTTC.

The chain couples TRBV7-9 to TRBJ2-3; 8 nucleotides align to TRBD1. CDR3 length: 15 amino acids. The trim removed 6 bases at V and 2 bases at J, leaving 7 bases unmatched. Germline lookup yields CDR1 SEHNR and CDR2 FQNEAQ (reference sequence). CDR3 in DNA: TGTGCCAGCAGTCTCGGGACAGGCCTCACAGATACGCAGTATTTT. It codes for CASSLGTGLTDTQYF.

The chain has TRBV19 and TRBJ2-5; 9 bases fit TRBD1. V lost 4 bases to trimming and J lost 5 bases; unmatched junction nucleotides: 5. The length of the CDR3 is 14 residues. Germline CDR1 is LNHDA and CDR2 is SQIVND (reference sequence). The CDR3 sequence: CASSTQGATETQYF. The CDR3 DNA follows: TGTGCCAGTAGTACACAGGGGGCTACGGAGACCCAGTACTTC.

This chain connects TRBV19 to TRBJ1-4; 7 nucleotides match TRBD1. Per germline, CDR1 LNHDA and CDR2 SQIVND (reference sequence). This CDR3 is built from 15 residues. The junction had 11 bases not matched to a gene; V was cut back by 6 bases and J by 7 bases. The CDR3 here is CASRPSGTALEKLFF. DNA of the CDR3: TGTGCCAGTAGGCCCTCGGGGACAGCCCTTGAAAAACTGTTTTTT. The full variable domain, its missing parts supplied by reference TRBV19 and TRBJ1-4, is DGGITQSPKYLFRKEGQNVTLSCEQNLNHDAMYWYRQDPGQGLRLIYYSQIVNDFQKGDIAEGYSVSREKKESFPLTVTSAQKNPTAFYLCASRPSGTALEKLFFGSGTQLSVL.

The rearrangement links TRBV21-1 to TRBJ2-3; the table calls TRBD2, which could not be checked here. TRBV21-1 is a pseudogene segment. The CDR3 has 17 amino acids. The CDR3: CASSKWTVFGVTDTQYF. CDR3 coding DNA: TGTGCCAGCAGCAAATGGACCGTTTTCGGGGTCACAGATACGCAGTATTTT.

The CDR3 is CASSSGTGGSNEAFF. CDR3 nucleotides: TGTGCCAGCAGTTCCGGGACAGGGGGTAGCAATGAAGCTTTCTTT. The V gene is TRBV6-2 or TRBV6-3, the J gene TRBJ1-1, with 11 bases identical to TRBD1. Germline values: CDR1 MNHEY, CDR2 SVGEGT. The V and J ends lost 4 bases and 7 bases, in that order; junction bases with no gene match: 8. This CDR3 has 15 residues.